This T cell receptor (beta chain) derives from a study of human T cells and chemical hapten exposure (dated by TCRdb to the early 2020s). With respect to the entire study: For sensitization, 2% DPC in acetone was applied to a 2 cm by 2 cm area of upper inner arm skin. Libraries were combined into a pool for sequencing, and differences in TCR yield between samples came mainly from small differences in library volumes within the pool. For TCR sequencing, blood came from 25 to 35 alopecia patients at anywhere from one to four time points (pre-sensitization, 2, 6 and 24 weeks). Patients additionally received weekly therapeutic DPC doses to the scalp throughout the roughly 25-week study period. In alopecia patients, the study followed how the peripheral blood TCR repertoire changed in vivo over primary and secondary sensitization to diphenylcyclopropenone (DPC), a hapten. Patient blood was sampled pre-sensitization (week 0) and at 2, 6 and about 24 weeks after DPC sensitization. Patch testing on the upper back used Finn chambers containing 0.01% DPC, with scoring done after 6 days according to International Contact Dermatitis Research Group standards. The patient cohort, mostly female, included alopecia areata with under or over 50% scalp involvement, alopecia totalis and alopecia universalis. Overall study outcomes, separate from this receptor: Because every patient had alopecia, a presumed autoimmune disease, the patients' immune response might differ from that of healthy individuals. The number of PT1 expanded TCRs positively correlated with patch test score, significant at thresholds 8, 16 and 32 but not 4. Significantly more large CDR3 similarity clusters were formed by expanded TCRs than by pre-sensitization or healthy control sets, consistent with antigen-driven responses. The number of TCRs above 1 in 1000 frequency did not change with DPC sensitization; there was no evidence of global repertoire structure alterations. Repeated subsampling changed both the strength of the expansion versus patch-test correlation and the threshold at which that correlation became significant.

Receptors were amplified or captured by RACE. Instrument used: NextSeq 500. Library preparation attached unique molecular identifiers to individual cDNA molecules for quantitative, reproducible TCR counting. Both TCR alpha and TCR beta chains were sequenced from each blood RNA sample. As for the authors' bioinformatics: The median number of TCRs per sample was roughly 100,000, ranging from about 20,000 to 690,600. V, J and CDR3 annotation of the TCR reads was performed with the Decombinator software suite. To make PS versus PT1 abundance plots, every sample was subsampled to the same number of TCRs (28,000). Expanded TCRs were defined as absent before sensitization and observed at least eight times at the 2-week time point. Using fastp trimming at Q25 and MiXCR clonotype assembly, TCRdb reanalyzed the public sequencing data and kept in-frame beta chains. One record per CDR3 amino acid sequence lists the most common genes and DNA. The V and J calls, along with clone size, are taken from TCRdb and not from the paper's own processing. Recorded for this sample are 350,000 to 400,000 distinct CDR3 sequences; around 6% of them occurred a single time. The ten largest clones capture 5% to 6% of the sample.

Per the germline V gene (reference sequence), DFQATT is the CDR1 and SNEGSKA is the CDR2. V ends up 6 bases short and J 4 bases short, with an unmatched junction base count of 8. Counted from cysteine to phenylalanine, this CDR3 has 15 amino acids. The DNA shown is the 45-base CDR3, in frame from base 1. Concerning this clonotype itself: Its specific antigen is unknown. One base away there is no much larger clone; base qualities are not given.

The label giving this sample's time point can be read as: patch test 2, 6 weeks after DPC sensitization. The sample's treatment or condition label, decoded: therapeutic diphenylcyclopropenone sensitization with weekly scalp DPC. At every patch-test visit, the blood draw took place before the patch test was put on. Eligible patients were aged 18 to 70, diagnosed with alopecia, deemed suitable for DPC therapy, and excluded if pregnant. Total RNA was extracted from unfractionated whole blood collected in Tempus Blood RNA tubes. This chain joins TRBV20-1 to TRBJ2-3; 12 bases in the junction line up with TRBD1. The material sequenced was whole blood, taken in connection with sensitization to the hapten diphenylcyclopropenone (DPC). The clonotype originates from a woman younger than 30 with alopecia areata. Some clones in this sample may be carry-over from other donors' samples. The nucleotide sequence reads as follows: TGCAGTGCAGAATCCGGGACAGGGGGCGCAGATACGCAGTATTTT. Translated, it gives CSAESGTGGADTQYF.